Listed below are T cell receptor beta chains from one sample, sequenced in a study of blood T cell repertoires in COVID-19. The table came from immunoSEQ multiplex PCR; TCRdb's copy has only in-frame clones and leaves some out. Of 150,000 to 200,000 clones listed, roughly 84% were seen once; the top ten hold less than 1.5%. The sample taken for sequencing was PBMCs or T cells enriched from blood (not recorded which). The source of these receptors is a human donor with acute COVID-19. The donor label of this sample is uncertain. The conserved cysteine and the conserved F or W are not part of the CDR3 here. The D gene is left open where the match is weak. Clone sizes are given selectively: once, few, many, or a class where the clone is expanded.

>NA|NA|TRBV7-3|TRBJ1-1
ASSLTAGANTEAF
>NA|TRBD1|TRBV18|TRBJ1-1
ASSPGQGARSGSF
>NA|NA|TRBV25-1|TRBJ2-3
ASSDLSQGSTDTQY
>NA|TRBD1|TRBV6-1|TRBJ2-2
ASSVGTGAWNTGELF
>NA|NA|TRBV10-1|TRBJ2-4
ASSERRPYCYSSGD
>NA|NA|TRBV29-1|TRBJ2-2
SLTVTGELF
>NA|NA|TRBV7-6|TRBJ2-1
ASSPRAGFLKDEQF
>NA|NA|TRBV19|TRBJ2-1
ASSIASYNEQF
>NA|NA|TRBV18|TRBJ1-5
ASSPQDTQSNQPQH
>once|NA|TRBV19|TRBJ1-5
ASSMARVQPQH